What follows describes a single T cell receptor beta chain. The assay was immunoSEQ multiplex PCR, and TCRdb's table has in-frame clones only and misses some. The sample lists about 1.1 million clones; 78% were seen once. This entry belongs to a study of shared clonotypes between healthy human individuals. The V end lost 0 bases, the J end lost 1 base, and 7 bases lay between the germline ends. The CDR3 sequence is 14 residues long. V gene TRBV5-3 combines with J gene TRBJ1-2, with a tentative D call TRBD1 (6 bases). TRBV5-3 is classed as an ORF, of uncertain function. This TCR was sampled from a man aged 18 to 35 in good health. Some clones in this sample may be carry-over from other donors' samples. What was sequenced was memory CD4+ T cells from PBMCs. The subset here: CD45RA-negative fraction. The CDR3 DNA reads as TGTGCCAGAAGCTTGGAAGGGGGTAACTATGGCTACACCTTC. Protein sequence: CARSLEGGNYGYTF.